This TCR beta chain was identified during a study of cytomegalovirus exposure and HLA in healthy donors. Study results and caveats: In a later analysis, TCR beta V- and J-gene trimming showed a link to a missense DCLRE1C variant. There was a cluster of highly shared sequence variants that was likely a sequencing artifact. Reportedly, a later analysis found an Asian-associated ancestry cluster had fewer N-insertions than the roughly 630-donor mean. A further, later analysis showed that HLA-associated TCR beta chains (compared with equally common others) were more clonally expanded.

Germline trimming cut 0 bases from V and 9 bases from J; bases unmatched to any gene: 5. CDR1 is LNHDA, CDR2 SQIVND, per germline (reference sequence). The CDR3 sequence is 14 residues long. In the PCR, 60 Vbeta and 13 Jbeta primers were used. The table came from immunoSEQ multiplex PCR; TCRdb's copy has only in-frame clones and leaves some out. The sample includes 90,000 to 150,000 clones, approximately 15% of them seen just once. This clone was seen more than once but under ten times. Its antigen is unidentified. Material: PBMCs. This sequence joins TRBV19 and TRBJ2-1, with 7 bases that match TRBD2. The sequence derives from a young woman in good health and CMV-seronegative. The CDR3 nucleotides are TGTGCCAGTAGTATAGACCGACGGGGGGTTGAGCAGTTCTTC. This encodes CASSIDRRGVEQFF. The variable domain in full, completed from reference TRBV19 and TRBJ2-1, reads DGGITQSPKYLFRKEGQNVTLSCEQNLNHDAMYWYRQDPGQGLRLIYYSQIVNDFQKGDIAEGYSVSREKKESFPLTVTSAQKNPTAFYLCASSIDRRGVEQFFGPGTRLTVL.